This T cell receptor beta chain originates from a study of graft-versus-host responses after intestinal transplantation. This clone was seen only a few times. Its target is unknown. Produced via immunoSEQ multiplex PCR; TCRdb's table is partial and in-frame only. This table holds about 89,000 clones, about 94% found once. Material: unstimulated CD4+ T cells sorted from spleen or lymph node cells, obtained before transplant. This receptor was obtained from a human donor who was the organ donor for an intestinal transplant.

DNA of the CDR3: TGTGCCAGCGGGTCCGCCGGGACAGGGTTCTACGAGCAGTACTTC. Residues: CASGSAGTGFYEQYF. The V and J genes are TRBV6-1 and TRBJ2-7, with 9 positions matching TRBD1. Germline-derived CDR1 and CDR2 are MNHNS and SASEGT. Trimming took 8 bases from V and 3 from J; bases not matched to a gene: 11. The CDR3 length is 15 residues.